The T cell receptor beta chain under discussion was sequenced for a study of post-analysis software for immune sequencing data. Comments on this clonotype: Its matching antigen is unknown.

Study-wide results and limits: Multiple sclerosis patients had significantly lower normalized Chao1 diversity than controls. Several TRBV segments (TRBV5-6, TRBV5-1 and TRBV20-1 among them) occurred more frequently in patients than in controls. F-measure co-clustering was strong for batch-matched samples.

Germline loops: CDR1 MDHEN, CDR2 SYDVKM. V gave up 3 bases and J gave up 1 base; unmatched junction bases: 7. CDR3 length: 16 amino acids. Incorporated into the TCR beta cDNA libraries were unique molecular identifiers, which served to reduce PCR and sequencing biases. TCRdb reprocessed the PCR reads with MiXCR, giving one entry per CDR3 protein. This table holds about 500,000 distinct CDR3 sequences, roughly 46% found once. The V call is TRBV28, the J call TRBJ2-5; 8 bases fit TRBD2. This TCR was recovered from a girl between 5 and 17 years old with multiple sclerosis. The sequenced material came from blood. In DNA, the CDR3 is TGTGCCAGCAGTTTTGCCCCCGGGACTAGCCAAGAGACCCAGTACTTC. It encodes CASSFAPGTSQETQYF.